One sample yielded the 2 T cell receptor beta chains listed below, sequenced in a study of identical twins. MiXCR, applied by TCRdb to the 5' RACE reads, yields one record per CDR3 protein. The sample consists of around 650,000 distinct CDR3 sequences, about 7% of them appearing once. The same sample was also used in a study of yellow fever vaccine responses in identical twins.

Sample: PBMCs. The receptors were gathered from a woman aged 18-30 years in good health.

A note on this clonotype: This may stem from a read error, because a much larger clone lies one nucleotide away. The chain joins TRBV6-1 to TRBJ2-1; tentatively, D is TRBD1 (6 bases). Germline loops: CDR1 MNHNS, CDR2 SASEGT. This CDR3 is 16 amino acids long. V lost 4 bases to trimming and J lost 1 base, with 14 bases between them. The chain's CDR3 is CASSGLTGSSYNEQFF. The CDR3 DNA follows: TGTGCCAGCAGTGGACTGACAGGCAGTTCCTACAATGAGCAGTTCTTC.

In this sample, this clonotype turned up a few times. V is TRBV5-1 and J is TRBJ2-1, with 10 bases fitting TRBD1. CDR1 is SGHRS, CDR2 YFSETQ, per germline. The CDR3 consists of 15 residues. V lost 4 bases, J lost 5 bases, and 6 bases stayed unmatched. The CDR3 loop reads CASSDRDRGNNEQFF. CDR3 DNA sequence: TGCGCCAGCAGCGACCGGGACAGGGGTAACAATGAGCAGTTCTTC.